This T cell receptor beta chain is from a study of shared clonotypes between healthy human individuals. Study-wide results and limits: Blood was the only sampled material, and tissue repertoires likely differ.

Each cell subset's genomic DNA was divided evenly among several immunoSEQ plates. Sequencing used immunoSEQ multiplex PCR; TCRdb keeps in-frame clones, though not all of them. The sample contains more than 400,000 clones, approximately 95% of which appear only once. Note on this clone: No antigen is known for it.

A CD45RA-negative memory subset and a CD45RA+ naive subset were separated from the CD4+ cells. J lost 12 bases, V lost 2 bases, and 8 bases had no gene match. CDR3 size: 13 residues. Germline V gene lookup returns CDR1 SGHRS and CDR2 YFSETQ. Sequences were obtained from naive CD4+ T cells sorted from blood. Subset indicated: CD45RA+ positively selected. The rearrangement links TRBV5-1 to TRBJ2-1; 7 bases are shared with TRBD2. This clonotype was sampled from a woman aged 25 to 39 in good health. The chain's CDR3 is CASSFVVGGRQFF. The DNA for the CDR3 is TGCGCCAGCAGCTTTGTGGTCGGGGGGAGGCAGTTCTTC.